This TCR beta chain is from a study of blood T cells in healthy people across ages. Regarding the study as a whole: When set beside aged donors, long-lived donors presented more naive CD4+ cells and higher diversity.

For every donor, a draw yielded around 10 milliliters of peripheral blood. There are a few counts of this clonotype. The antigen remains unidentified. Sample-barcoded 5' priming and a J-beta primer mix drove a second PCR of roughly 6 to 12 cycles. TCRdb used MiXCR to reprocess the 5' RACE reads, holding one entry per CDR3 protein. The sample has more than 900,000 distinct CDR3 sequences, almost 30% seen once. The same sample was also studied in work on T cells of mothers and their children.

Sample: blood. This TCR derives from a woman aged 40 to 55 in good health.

The CDR3 DNA reads as TGTGCCAGCAGTGAAGTGTCAGGCGGTCAGCCCCAGCATTTT. Encoded protein: CASSEVSGGQPQHF. The V call is TRBV25-1, the J call TRBJ1-5; D not certain. The CDR3 is 14 amino acids. Looked up from germline, CDR1 is MGHDK and CDR2 is SYGVNS. The ends were cut back, 2 bases at V and 6 bases at J, with 11 bases in the middle.